Here is one TCR beta chain with its context. Its antigen is unknown. The data originate from a study of T-cell reconstitution after alpha-beta-depleted transplantation in children. Germline-derived CDR1 and CDR2 are MNHEY and SMNVEV (reference sequence). This CDR3 contains 14 residues. Trimming at V came to 5 bases and at J to 6 bases, leaving 9 bases not matched to a gene. Study-wide findings and caveats: After transplant, at about two months, alpha-beta T cells were reportedly derived from several hundred expanded graft clones. Certain patients had high TCRbeta diversity at day 60, and it came from recipient T cells and thymic progenitors that survived. The authors attributed T-cell counts and diversity one year after transplant mostly to newly produced T cells.

Preparing the TCRbeta library involved the use of unique molecular identifiers. TCRdb re-called the PCR reads through MiXCR, storing one row per CDR3 protein. The repertoire has approximately 45,000 distinct CDR3 sequences, about 50% of them found once; the top ten carry about two fifths. The sequence came from a boy under two years old with SCID, due to receive a stem cell transplant. The V gene is TRBV27, the J gene TRBJ2-7; 8 bases map to TRBD1. Material: peripheral blood, obtained before TCRalphabeta/CD19-depleted stem cell transplant. The CDR3 here is CASSRRTGSLEQYF. The CDR3 DNA is TGTGCCAGCAGTCGGCGGACAGGGTCCCTCGAGCAGTACTTC.